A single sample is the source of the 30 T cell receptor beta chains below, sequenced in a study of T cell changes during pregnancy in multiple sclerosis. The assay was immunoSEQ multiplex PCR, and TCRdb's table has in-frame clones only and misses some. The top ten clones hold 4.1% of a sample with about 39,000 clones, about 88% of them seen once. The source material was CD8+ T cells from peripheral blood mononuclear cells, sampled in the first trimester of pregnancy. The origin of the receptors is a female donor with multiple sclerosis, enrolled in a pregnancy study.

The CDR3: CASSSSDSNEKLFF. CDR3 in DNA: TGTGCCAGCAGTTCAAGTGACAGCAATGAAAAACTGTTTTTT. The chain carries TRBV27 and TRBJ1-4; tentative D call: TRBD1 (5 bases). The CDR3 is 14 amino acids. The V gene lost 4 bases and the J gene lost 5 bases, with 11 bases spanning the gap. The V gene's germline CDR1 is MNHEY and CDR2 SMNVEV (reference sequence).

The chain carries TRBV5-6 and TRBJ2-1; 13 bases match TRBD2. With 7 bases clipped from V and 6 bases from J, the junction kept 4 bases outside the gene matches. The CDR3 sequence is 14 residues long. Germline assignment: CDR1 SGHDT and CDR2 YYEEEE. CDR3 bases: TGTGCCAGCGGGGGACTAGCGGGGCGCAATGAGCAGTTCTTC. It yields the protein CASGGLAGRNEQFF.

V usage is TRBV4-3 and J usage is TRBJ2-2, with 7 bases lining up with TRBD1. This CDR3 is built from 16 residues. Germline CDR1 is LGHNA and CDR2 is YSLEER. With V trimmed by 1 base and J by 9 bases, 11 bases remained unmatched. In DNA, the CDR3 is TGCGCCAGCAGCCAAGCCCCGAGGACCAGGGGGTGGGAGCTGTTTTTT. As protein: CASSQAPRTRGWELFF.

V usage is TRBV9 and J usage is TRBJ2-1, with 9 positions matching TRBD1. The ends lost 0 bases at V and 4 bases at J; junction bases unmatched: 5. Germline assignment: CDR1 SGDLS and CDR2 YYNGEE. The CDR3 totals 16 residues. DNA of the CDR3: TGTGCCAGCAGCGTAGAGGGGGACAGGGTTTACAATGAGCAGTTCTTC. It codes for CASSVEGDRVYNEQFF.

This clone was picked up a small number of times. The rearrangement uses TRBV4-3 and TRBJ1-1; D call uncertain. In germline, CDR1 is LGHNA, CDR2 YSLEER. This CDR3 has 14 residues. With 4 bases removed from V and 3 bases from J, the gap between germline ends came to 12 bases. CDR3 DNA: TGCGCCAGCAGCCCAGGAATCGGGGACACTGAAGCTTTCTTT. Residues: CASSPGIGDTEAFF.

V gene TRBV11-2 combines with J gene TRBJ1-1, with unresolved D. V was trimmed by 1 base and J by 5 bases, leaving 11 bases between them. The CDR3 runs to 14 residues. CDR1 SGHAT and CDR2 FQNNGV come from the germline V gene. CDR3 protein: CASSLVTLRTEAFF. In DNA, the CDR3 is TGTGCCAGCAGCTTAGTTACCCTGAGGACTGAAGCTTTCTTT.

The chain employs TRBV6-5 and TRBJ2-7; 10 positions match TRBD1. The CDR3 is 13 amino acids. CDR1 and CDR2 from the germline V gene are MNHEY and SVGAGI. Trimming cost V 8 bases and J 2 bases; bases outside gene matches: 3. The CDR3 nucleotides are TGTGCCAGCCGGGACAGGGGTCCCTACGAGCAGTACTTC. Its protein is CASRDRGPYEQYF.

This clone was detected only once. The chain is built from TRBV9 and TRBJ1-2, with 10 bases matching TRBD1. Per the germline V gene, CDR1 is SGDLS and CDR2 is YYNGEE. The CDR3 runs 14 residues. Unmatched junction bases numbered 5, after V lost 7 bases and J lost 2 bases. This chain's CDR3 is CASFGTGENYGYTF. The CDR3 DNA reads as TGTGCCAGCTTCGGGACAGGGGAGAACTATGGCTACACCTTC. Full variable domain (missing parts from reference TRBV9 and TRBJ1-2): DSGVTQTPKHLITATGQRVTLRCSPRSGDLSVYWYQQSLDQGLQFLIQYYNGEERAKGNILERFSAQQFPDLHSELNLSSLELGDSALYFCASFGTGENYGYTFGSGTRLTVV.

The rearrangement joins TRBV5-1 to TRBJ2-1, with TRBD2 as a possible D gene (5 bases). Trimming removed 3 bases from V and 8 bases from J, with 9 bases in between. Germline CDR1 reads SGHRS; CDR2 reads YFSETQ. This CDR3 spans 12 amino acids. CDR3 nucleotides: TGCGCCAGCAGCTGGACTTCAGATGAGCAGTTCTTC. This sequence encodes CASSWTSDEQFF. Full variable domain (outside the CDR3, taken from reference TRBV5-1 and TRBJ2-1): KAGVTQTPRYLIKTRGQQVTLSCSPISGHRSVSWYQQTPGQGLQFLFEYFSETQRNKGNFPGRFSGRQFSNSRSEMNVSTLELGDSALYLCASSWTSDEQFFGPGTRLTVL.

CDR3 DNA: TGTGCCACCAGCAGAGATGGGGGGACAGGGGCAGATACGCAGTATTTT. This translates into CATSRDGGTGADTQYF. The V gene is TRBV15, the J gene TRBJ2-3; 10 bases agree with TRBD1. Germline CDR1 is LNHNV and CDR2 is YYDKDF (reference sequence). The CDR3 spans 16 residues. J lost 4 bases, V lost 0 bases, and 4 bases had no gene match.

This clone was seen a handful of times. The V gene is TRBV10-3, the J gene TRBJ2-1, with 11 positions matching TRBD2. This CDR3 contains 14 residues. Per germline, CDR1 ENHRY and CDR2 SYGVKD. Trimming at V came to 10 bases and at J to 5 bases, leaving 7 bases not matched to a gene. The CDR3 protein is CATLIAGGDNEQFF. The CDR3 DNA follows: TGTGCCACTCTTATAGCGGGGGGGGACAATGAGCAGTTCTTC.

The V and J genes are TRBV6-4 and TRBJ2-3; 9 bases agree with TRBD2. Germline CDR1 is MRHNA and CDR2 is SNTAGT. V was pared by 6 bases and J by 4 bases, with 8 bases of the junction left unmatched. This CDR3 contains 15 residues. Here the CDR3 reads CASRSGGSPADTQYF. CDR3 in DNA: TGTGCCAGCAGGAGCGGGGGGTCCCCCGCAGATACGCAGTATTTT.

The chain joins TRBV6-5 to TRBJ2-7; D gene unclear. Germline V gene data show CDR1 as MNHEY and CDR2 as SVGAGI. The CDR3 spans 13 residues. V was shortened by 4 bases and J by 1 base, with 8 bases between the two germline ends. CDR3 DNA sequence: TGTGCCAGCAGTTCCCGTCCGTCCTACGAGCAGTACTTC. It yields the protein CASSSRPSYEQYF.

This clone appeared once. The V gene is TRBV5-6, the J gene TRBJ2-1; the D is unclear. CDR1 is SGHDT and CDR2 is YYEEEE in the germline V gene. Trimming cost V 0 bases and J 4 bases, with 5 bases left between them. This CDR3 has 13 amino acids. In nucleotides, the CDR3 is TGTGCCAGCAGCTTGGACCAGTACAATGAGCAGTTCTTC. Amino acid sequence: CASSLDQYNEQFF.

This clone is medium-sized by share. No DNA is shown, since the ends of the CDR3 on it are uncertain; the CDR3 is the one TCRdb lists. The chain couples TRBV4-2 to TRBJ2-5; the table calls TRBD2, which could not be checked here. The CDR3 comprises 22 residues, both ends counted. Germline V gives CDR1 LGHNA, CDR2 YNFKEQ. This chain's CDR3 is CASSPGISVPAAKIGRQETQYF.

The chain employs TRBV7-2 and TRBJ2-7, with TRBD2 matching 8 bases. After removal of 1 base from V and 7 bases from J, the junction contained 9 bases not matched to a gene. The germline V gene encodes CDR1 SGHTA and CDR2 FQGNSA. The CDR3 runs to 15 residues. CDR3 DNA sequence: TGTGCCAGCAGCTTAGGAGACCGGGTAGCGGGGGAGCAGTACTTC. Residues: CASSLGDRVAGEQYF. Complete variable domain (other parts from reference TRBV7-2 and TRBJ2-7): GAGVSQSPSNKVTEKGKDVELRCDPISGHTALYWYRQSLGQGLEFLIYFQGNSAPDKSGLPSDRFSAERTGGSVSTLTIQRTQQEDSAVYLCASSLGDRVAGEQYFGPGTRLTVT.

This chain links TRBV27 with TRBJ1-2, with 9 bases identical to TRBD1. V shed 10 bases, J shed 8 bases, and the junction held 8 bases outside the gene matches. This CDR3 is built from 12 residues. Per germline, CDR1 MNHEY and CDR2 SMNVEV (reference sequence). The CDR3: CATGTGIWGYTF. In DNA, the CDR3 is TGTGCCACCGGGACAGGGATTTGGGGCTACACCTTC.

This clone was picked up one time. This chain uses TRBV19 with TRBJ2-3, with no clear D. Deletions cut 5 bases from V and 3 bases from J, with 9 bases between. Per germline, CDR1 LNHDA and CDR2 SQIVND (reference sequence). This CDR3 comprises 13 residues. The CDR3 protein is CASSEYSTDTQYF. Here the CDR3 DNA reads TGTGCCAGTAGTGAGTATTCGACAGATACGCAGTATTTT. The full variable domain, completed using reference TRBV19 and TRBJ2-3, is DGGITQSPKYLFRKEGQNVTLSCEQNLNHDAMYWYRQDPGQGLRLIYYSQIVNDFQKGDIAEGYSVSREKKESFPLTVTSAQKNPTAFYLCASSEYSTDTQYFGPGTRLTVL.

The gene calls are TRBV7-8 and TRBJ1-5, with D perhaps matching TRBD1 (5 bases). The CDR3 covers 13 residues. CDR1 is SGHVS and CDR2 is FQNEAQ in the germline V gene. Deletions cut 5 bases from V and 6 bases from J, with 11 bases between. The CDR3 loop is CASSHRKFQPQHF. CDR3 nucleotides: TGTGCCAGCAGCCACAGGAAATTTCAGCCCCAGCATTTT.

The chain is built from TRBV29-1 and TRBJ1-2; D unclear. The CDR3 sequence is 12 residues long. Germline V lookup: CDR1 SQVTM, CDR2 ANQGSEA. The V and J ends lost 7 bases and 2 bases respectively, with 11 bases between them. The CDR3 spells CSALSGNYGYTF. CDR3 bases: TGCAGCGCCCTATCGGGGAACTATGGCTACACCTTC.

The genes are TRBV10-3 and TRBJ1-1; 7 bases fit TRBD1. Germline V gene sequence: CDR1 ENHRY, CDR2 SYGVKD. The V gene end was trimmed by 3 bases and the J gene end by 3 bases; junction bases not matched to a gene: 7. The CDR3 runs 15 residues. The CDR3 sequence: CAISDLDTGDTEAFF. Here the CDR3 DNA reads TGTGCCATCAGTGACCTCGATACAGGGGACACTGAAGCTTTCTTT.

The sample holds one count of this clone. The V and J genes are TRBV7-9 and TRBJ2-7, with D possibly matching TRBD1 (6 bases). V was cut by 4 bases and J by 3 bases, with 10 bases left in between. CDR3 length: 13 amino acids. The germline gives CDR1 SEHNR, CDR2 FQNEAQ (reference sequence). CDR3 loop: CASSSGQSYEQYF. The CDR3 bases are TGTGCCAGCAGCTCCGGACAGAGCTACGAGCAGTACTTC.

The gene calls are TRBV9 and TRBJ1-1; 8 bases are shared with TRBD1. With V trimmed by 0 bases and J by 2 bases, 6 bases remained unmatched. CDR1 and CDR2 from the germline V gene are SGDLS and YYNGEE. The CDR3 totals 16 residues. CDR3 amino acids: CASSVASQGANTEAFF. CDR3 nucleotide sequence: TGTGCCAGCAGCGTAGCTTCCCAGGGGGCCAACACTGAAGCTTTCTTT.

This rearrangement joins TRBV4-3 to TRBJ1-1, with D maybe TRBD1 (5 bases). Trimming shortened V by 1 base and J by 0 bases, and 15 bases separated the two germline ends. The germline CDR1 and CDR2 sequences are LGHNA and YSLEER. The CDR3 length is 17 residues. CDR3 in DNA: TGCGCCAGCAGCCAAGTGGGTAAGGGGTCCATGAACACTGAAGCTTTCTTT. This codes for CASSQVGKGSMNTEAFF.

CDR3 in DNA: TGTGCCAGCAGCCAACAGGGTAGCAATCAGCCCCAGCATTTT. Protein sequence: CASSQQGSNQPQHF. The chain carries TRBV14 and TRBJ1-5; tentative D call: TRBD1 (5 bases). V lost 2 bases and J 0 bases, leaving 5 bases between the germline ends. Germline V gene data show CDR1 as SGHDN and CDR2 as FVKESK. The CDR3 has 14 residues.

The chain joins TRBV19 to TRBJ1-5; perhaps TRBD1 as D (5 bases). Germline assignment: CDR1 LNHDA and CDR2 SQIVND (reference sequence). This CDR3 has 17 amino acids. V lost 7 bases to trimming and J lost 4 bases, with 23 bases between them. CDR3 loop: CASTLGVGPSGNQPQHF. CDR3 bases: TGTGCCAGTACCCTAGGGGTTGGCCCCAGCGGGAATCAGCCCCAGCATTTT.

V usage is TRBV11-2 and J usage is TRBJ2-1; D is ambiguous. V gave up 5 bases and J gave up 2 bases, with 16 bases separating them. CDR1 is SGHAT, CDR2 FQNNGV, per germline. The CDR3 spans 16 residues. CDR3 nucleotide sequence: TGTGCCAGCAGCACCCTGGATTGGAGTCCCTACAATGAGCAGTTCTTC. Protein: CASSTLDWSPYNEQFF.

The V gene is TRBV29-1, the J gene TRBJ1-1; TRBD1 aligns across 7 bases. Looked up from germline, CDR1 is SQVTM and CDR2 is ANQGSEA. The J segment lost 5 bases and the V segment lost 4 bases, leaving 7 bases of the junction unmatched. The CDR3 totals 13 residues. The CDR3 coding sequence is TGCAGCGTTGGAGGGGGCGCAGGGACTGAAGCTTTCTTT. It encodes CSVGGGAGTEAFF.

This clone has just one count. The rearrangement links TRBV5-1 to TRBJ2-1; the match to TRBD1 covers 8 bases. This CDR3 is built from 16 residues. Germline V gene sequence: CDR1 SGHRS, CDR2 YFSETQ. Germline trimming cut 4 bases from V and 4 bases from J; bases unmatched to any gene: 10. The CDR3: CASSRPGTGLYNEQFF. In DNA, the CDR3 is TGCGCCAGCAGCCGACCCGGGACAGGCCTATACAATGAGCAGTTCTTC.

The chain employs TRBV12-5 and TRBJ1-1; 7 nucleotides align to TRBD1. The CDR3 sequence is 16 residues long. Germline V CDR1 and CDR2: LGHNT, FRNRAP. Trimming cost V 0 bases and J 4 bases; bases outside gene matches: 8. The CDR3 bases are TGTGCTAGTGGTTTGGTACGCCGGGACAGCCTCACTGAAGCTTTCTTT. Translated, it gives CASGLVRRDSLTEAFF. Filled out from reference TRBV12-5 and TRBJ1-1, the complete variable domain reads DARVTQTPRHKVTEMGQEVTMRCQPILGHNTVFWYRQTMMQGLELLAYFRNRAPLDDSGMPKDRFSAEMPDATLATLKIQPSEPRDSAVYFCASGLVRRDSLTEAFFGQGTRLTVV.